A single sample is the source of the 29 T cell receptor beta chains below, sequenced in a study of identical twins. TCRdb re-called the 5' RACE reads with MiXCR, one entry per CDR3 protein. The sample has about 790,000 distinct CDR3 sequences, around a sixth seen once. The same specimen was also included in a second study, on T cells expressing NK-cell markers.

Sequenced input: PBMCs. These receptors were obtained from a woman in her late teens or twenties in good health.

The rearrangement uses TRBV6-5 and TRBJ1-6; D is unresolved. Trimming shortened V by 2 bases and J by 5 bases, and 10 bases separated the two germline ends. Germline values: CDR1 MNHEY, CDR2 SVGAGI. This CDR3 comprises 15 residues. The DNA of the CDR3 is TGTGCCAGCAGTTACAGGAGGGCGAATAATTCACCCCTCCACTTT. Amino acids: CASSYRRANNSPLHF.

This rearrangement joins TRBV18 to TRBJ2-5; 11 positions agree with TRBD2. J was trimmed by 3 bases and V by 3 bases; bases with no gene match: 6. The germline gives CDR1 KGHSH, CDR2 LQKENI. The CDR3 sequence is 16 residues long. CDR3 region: CASSPTLTSGKETQYF. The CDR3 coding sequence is TGTGCCAGCTCACCTACCCTGACTAGCGGGAAAGAGACCCAGTACTTC.

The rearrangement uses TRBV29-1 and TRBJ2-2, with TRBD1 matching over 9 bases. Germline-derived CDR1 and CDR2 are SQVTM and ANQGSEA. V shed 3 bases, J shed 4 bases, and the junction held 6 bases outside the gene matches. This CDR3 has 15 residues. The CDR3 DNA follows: TGCAGCGTTGACCCCGGGACAGGGCCCACCGGGGAGCTGTTTTTT. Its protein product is CSVDPGTGPTGELFF.

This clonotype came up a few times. CDR3 sequence reads: CASSRTRDNYGYTF. Here the CDR3 DNA reads TGCGCCAGCAGCCGAACTAGAGATAACTATGGCTACACCTTC. The J gene is TRBJ1-2, the V gene TRBV5-1; D not certain. Trimming shortened V by 4 bases and J by 1 base, and 11 bases separated the two germline ends. Germline loops: CDR1 SGHRS, CDR2 YFSETQ. The CDR3 totals 14 residues.

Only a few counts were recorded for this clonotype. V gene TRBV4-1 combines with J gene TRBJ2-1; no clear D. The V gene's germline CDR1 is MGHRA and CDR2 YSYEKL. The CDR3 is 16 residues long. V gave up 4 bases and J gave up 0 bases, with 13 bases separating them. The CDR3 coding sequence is TGCGCCAGCAGCCCTTTTCCATCTGACTCCTACAATGAGCAGTTCTTC. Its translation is CASSPFPSDSYNEQFF.

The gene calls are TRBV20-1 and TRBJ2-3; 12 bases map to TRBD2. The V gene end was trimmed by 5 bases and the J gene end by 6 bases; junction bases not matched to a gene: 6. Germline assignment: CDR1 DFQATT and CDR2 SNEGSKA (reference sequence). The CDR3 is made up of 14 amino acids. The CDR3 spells CSAYLAGGQDTQYF. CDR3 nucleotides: TGCAGTGCTTACCTAGCGGGGGGGCAGGATACGCAGTATTTT.

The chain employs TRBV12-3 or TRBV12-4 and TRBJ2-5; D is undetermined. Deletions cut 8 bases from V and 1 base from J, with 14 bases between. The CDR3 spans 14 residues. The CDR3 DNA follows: TGTGCCAGCGCTTTGAGACAAACCCAAGAGACCCAGTACTTC. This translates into CASALRQTQETQYF.

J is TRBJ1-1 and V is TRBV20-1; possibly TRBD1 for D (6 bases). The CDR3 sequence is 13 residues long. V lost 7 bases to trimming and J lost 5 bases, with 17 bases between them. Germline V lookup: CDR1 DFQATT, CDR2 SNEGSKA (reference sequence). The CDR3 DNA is TGCAGTGTAACTGCTGGGGGGACAACTGAAGCTTTCTTT. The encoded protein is CSVTAGGTTEAFF.

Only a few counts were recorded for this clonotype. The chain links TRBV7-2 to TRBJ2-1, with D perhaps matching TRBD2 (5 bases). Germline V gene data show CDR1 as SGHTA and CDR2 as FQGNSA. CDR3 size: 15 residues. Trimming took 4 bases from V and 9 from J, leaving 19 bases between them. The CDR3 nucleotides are TGTGCCAGCAGCTCCGGCGGGCTTTCCATCAGTGAGCAGTTCTTC. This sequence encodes CASSSGGLSISEQFF.

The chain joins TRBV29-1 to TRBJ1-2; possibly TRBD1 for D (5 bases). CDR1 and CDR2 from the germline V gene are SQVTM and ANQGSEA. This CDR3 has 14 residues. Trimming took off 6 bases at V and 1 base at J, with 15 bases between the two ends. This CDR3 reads CSVGPGTVNYGYTF. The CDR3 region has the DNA TGCAGCGTCGGTCCCGGGACGGTTAACTATGGCTACACCTTC. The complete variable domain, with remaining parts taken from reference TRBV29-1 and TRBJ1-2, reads SAVISQKPSRDICQRGTSLTIQCQVDSQVTMMFWYRQQPGQSLTLIATANQGSEATYESGFVIDKFPISRPNLTFSTLTVSNMSPEDSSIYLCSVGPGTVNYGYTFGSGTRLTVV.

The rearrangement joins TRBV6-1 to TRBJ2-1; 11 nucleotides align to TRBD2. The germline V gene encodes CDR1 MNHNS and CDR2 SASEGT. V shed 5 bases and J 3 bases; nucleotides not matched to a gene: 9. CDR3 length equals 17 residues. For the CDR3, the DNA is TGTGCCAGCAGTCTAGCGGGGGGCGCCTACTTCTACAATGAGCAGTTCTTC. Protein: CASSLAGGAYFYNEQFF.

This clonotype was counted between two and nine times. The CDR3 DNA is TGCGCCAGCAGCTCGGGACAGGCGGATTCACCCCTCCACTTT. It encodes CASSSGQADSPLHF. This chain uses TRBV5-1 with TRBJ1-6, with 8 bases identical to TRBD1. CDR3 length equals 14 residues. The junction had 4 bases not matched to a gene; V was cut back by 3 bases and J by 8 bases. In germline, CDR1 is SGHRS, CDR2 YFSETQ.

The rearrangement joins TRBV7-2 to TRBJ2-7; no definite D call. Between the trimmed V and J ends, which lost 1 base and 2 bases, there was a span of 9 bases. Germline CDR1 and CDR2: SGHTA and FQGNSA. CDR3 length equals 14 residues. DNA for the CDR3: TGTGCCAGCAGCTTAGAATCCCTTCCCTACGAGCAGTACTTC. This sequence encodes CASSLESLPYEQYF. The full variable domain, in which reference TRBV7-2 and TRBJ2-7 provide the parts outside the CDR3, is GAGVSQSPSNKVTEKGKDVELRCDPISGHTALYWYRQSLGQGLEFLIYFQGNSAPDKSGLPSDRFSAERTGGSVSTLTIQRTQQEDSAVYLCASSLESLPYEQYFGPGTRLTVT.

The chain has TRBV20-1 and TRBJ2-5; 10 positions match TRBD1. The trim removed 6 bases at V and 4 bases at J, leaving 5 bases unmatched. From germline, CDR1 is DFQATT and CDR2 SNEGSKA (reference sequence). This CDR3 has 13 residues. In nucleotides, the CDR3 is TGCAGTGCAGAAGACAGGGGGCTAGAGACCCAGTACTTC. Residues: CSAEDRGLETQYF.

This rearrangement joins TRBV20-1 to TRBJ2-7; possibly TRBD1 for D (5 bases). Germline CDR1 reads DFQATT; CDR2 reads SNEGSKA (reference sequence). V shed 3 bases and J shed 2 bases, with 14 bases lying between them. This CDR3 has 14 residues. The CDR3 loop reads CSARRTTEPYEQYF. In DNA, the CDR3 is TGCAGTGCTAGGAGGACGACAGAGCCCTACGAGCAGTACTTC.

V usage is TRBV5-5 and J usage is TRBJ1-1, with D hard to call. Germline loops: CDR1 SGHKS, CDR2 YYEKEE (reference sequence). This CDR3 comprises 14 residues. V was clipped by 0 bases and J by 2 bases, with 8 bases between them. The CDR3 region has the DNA TGTGCCAGCAGCTTGGTTCAGAGAAACACTGAAGCTTTCTTT. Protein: CASSLVQRNTEAFF.

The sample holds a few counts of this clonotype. CDR3: CASSLGTGAFNQPQHF. The CDR3, as DNA: TGTGCCAGCAGTTTAGGGACAGGGGCCTTCAATCAGCCCCAGCATTTT. This rearrangement joins TRBV12-3 or TRBV12-4 to TRBJ1-5; 9 positions agree with TRBD1. J was trimmed by 3 bases and V by 1 base; bases with no gene match: 4. The CDR3 has 16 amino acids.

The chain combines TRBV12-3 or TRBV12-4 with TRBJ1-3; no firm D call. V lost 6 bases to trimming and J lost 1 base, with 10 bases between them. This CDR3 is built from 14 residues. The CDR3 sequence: CASSRAGSGNTIYF. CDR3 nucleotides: TGTGCCAGCAGCAGAGCTGGGTCTGGAAACACCATATATTTT.

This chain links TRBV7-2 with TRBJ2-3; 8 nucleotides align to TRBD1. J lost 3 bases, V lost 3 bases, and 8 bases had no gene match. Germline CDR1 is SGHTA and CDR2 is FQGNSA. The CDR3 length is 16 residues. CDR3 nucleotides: TGTGCCAGCAGCTTTGGGCCAGGGGGCTTTACAGATACGCAGTATTTT. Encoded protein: CASSFGPGGFTDTQYF.

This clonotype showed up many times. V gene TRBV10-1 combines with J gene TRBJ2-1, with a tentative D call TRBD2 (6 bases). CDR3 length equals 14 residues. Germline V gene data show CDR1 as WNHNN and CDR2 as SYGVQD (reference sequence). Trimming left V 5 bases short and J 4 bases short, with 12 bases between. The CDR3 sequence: CASSTSLEYNEQFF. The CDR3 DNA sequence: TGCGCCAGCAGTACTAGCCTTGAGTACAATGAGCAGTTCTTC.

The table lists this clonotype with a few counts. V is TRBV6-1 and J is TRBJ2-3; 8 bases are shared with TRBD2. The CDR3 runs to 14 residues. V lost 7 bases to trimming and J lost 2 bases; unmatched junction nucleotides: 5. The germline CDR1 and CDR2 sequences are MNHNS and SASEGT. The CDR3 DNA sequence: TGTGCCAGCACTAGCGGGCCCTCCACAGATACGCAGTATTTT. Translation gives CASTSGPSTDTQYF.

The CDR3 region has the DNA TGCGCCAGCAGCACAAGGACAGGGCACGATTCACCCCTCCACTTT. It specifies CASSTRTGHDSPLHF. The chain has TRBV5-1 and TRBJ1-6; 8 positions agree with TRBD1. The V segment lost 4 bases and the J segment 8 bases; nucleotides outside the gene matches: 8. The CDR3 extends over 15 amino acids. Germline V CDR1 and CDR2: SGHRS, YFSETQ. The full variable domain, in which reference TRBV5-1 and TRBJ1-6 provide the parts outside the CDR3, is KAGVTQTPRYLIKTRGQQVTLSCSPISGHRSVSWYQQTPGQGLQFLFEYFSETQRNKGNFPGRFSGRQFSNSRSEMNVSTLELGDSALYLCASSTRTGHDSPLHFGNGTRLTVT.

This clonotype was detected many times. The DNA for the CDR3 is TGCGCCAGCAGCTTGGTGGCGGGAGGGTACAATGAGCAGTTCTTC. As protein: CASSLVAGGYNEQFF. The chain is built from TRBV5-1 and TRBJ2-1; 9 bases are a match to TRBD2. CDR1 SGHRS and CDR2 YFSETQ come from the germline V gene. The ends lost 0 bases at V and 4 bases at J; junction bases unmatched: 2. CDR3 size: 15 residues.

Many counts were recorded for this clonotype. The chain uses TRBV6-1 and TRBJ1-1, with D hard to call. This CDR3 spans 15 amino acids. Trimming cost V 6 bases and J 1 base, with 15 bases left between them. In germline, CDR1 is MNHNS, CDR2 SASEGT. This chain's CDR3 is CASRRLTAPNTEAFF. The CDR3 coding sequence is TGTGCCAGCAGACGTCTTACGGCCCCGAACACTGAAGCTTTCTTT.

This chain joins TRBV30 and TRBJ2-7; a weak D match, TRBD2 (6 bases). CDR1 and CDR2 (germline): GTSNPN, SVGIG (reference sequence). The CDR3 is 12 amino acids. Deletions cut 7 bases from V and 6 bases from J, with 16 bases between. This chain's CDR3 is CASKGGALEQYF. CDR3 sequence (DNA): TGTGCCTCTAAGGGCGGGGCTCTCGAGCAGTACTTC. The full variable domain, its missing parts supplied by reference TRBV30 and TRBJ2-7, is SQTIHQWPATLVQPVGSPLSLECTVEGTSNPNLYWYRQAAGRGLQLLFYSVGIGQISSEVPQNLSASRPQDRQFILSSKKLLLSDSGFYLCASKGGALEQYFGPGTRLTVT.

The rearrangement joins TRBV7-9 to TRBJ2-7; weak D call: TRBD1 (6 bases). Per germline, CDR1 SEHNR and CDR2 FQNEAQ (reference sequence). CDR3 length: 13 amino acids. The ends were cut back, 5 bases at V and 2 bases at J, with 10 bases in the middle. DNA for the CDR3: TGTGCCAGCAGCCACGGACAGCCCTACGAGCAGTACTTC. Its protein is CASSHGQPYEQYF.

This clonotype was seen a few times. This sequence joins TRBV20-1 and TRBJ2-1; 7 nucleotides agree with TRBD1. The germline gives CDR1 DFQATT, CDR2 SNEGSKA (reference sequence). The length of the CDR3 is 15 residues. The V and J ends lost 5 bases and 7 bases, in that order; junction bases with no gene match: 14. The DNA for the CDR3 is TGCAGTGCTGGTACAGGGGTCCTTTTTGGGAATGAGCAGTTCTTC. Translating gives CSAGTGVLFGNEQFF.

CDR3 DNA: TGCAGTGCCCTTCGAATATCCGAGCAGTACTTC. Its translation: CSALRISEQYF. The chain is built from TRBV20-1 and TRBJ2-7; D is undetermined. This CDR3 has 11 residues. Trimming removed 6 bases from V and 6 bases from J, with 12 bases in between. Germline lookup yields CDR1 DFQATT and CDR2 SNEGSKA (reference sequence).

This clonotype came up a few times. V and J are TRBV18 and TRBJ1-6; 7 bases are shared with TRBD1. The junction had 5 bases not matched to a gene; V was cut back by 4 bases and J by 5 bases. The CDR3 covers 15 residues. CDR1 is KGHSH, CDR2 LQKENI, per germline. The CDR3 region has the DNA TGTGCCAGCTCACGGCAGGGGGAAGATAATTCACCCCTCCACTTT. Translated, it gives CASSRQGEDNSPLHF. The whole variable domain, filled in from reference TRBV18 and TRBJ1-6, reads NAGVMQNPRHLVRRRGQEARLRCSPMKGHSHVYWYRQLPEEGLKFMVYLQKENIIDESGMPKERFSAEFPKEGPSILRIQQVVRGDSAAYFCASSRQGEDNSPLHFGNGTRLTVT.